What follows are 30 T cell receptor beta chains derived from one specimen sequenced in a study of blood T cell repertoires in COVID-19. The assay was immunoSEQ multiplex PCR, and TCRdb's table has in-frame clones only and misses some. The sample holds about 260,000 clones, 85% to 90% seen once. Sequenced input: peripheral blood. The receptor set was obtained from a woman aged 35 to 49 who had recovered from COVID-19.

The chain links TRBV12-3 or TRBV12-4 to TRBJ2-1; 7 bases align to TRBD2. After removal of 6 bases from V and 4 bases from J, the junction contained 3 bases not matched to a gene. The CDR3 contains 13 residues. The CDR3 nucleotides are TGTGCCAGCAGCCAAGCGGGGTACAATGAGCAGTTCTTC. Translation gives CASSQAGYNEQFF.

CDR3 coding DNA: TGTGCCAGCAGTTATGCGGCAGCTAAACCCTATGGCTACACCTTC. Protein: CASSYAAAKPYGYTF. The chain recombines TRBV6-2 or TRBV6-3 with TRBJ1-2; no firm D call. Germline V lookup: CDR1 MNHEY, CDR2 SVGEGT. The germline V and J ends were trimmed by 3 bases and 4 bases, with 15 bases remaining between them. The CDR3 is 15 residues long.

The rearrangement joins TRBV7-3 to TRBJ2-5; 8 nucleotides match TRBD2. Germline loops: CDR1 SGHTA, CDR2 FQGTGA. The V and J ends lost 2 bases and 1 base, in that order; junction bases with no gene match: 6. The CDR3 is made up of 16 amino acids. This chain's CDR3 is CASSLRGGRIQETQYF. DNA of the CDR3: TGTGCCAGCAGCTTACGGGGGGGCAGGATCCAAGAGACCCAGTACTTC.

The V gene is TRBV5-4, the J gene TRBJ1-1, with D hard to call. The CDR3 is made up of 13 amino acids. Deletions cut 1 base from V and 1 base from J, with 5 bases between. The germline gives CDR1 SGHNT, CDR2 YYREEE (reference sequence). CDR3 DNA sequence: TGTGCCAGCAGCTTGCTAGAGAACACTGAAGCTTTCTTT. This translates into CASSLLENTEAFF.

The rearrangement uses TRBV18 and TRBJ2-3; 12 bases align to TRBD2. J gave up 5 bases and V 8 bases, and 8 bases lay outside the gene matches. The length of the CDR3 is 15 residues. Germline lookup yields CDR1 KGHSH and CDR2 LQKENI. The CDR3 DNA sequence: TGTGCCAGCCACCCTAGCGGGGGGGCCGGAGATACGCAGTATTTT. Translation gives CASHPSGGAGDTQYF.

This chain joins TRBV6-5 and TRBJ2-1; the match to TRBD2 covers 7 bases. The CDR3 has 13 amino acids. Germline V gives CDR1 MNHEY, CDR2 SVGAGI. Unmatched junction bases numbered 4, after V lost 2 bases and J lost 9 bases. The CDR3 nucleotides read TGTGCCAGCAGTTACCCGGGGGGACCTGAGCAGTTCTTC. It is translated as CASSYPGGPEQFF.

Worth noting for this clone: Sequence at one end of the junction differs from germline and may be a read error. This specimen includes other DNA sequences encoding the same CDR3. This chain uses TRBV10-3 with TRBJ2-3; 10 bases are a match to TRBD2. This CDR3 is 17 amino acids long. Germline-derived CDR1 and CDR2 are ENHRY and SYGVKD. The CDR3 here is CAISEYGLAVGTDTQYF. CDR3 nucleotide sequence: TGTGCAATCAGTGAGTACGGACTAGCGGTAGGAACAGATACGCAGTATTTT.

The chain is built from TRBV2 and TRBJ2-3; 13 bases are shared with TRBD2. The CDR3 runs to 14 residues. Germline V gene sequence: CDR1 SNHLY, CDR2 FYNNEI. Unmatched junction bases numbered 0, after V lost 5 bases and J lost 4 bases. The DNA for the CDR3 is TGTGCCAGCAGTACTAGCGGGGGGGCAGATACGCAGTATTTT. Its translation: CASSTSGGADTQYF.

About this clone: This sample also contains other DNA sequences that code for the same CDR3. V is TRBV27 and J is TRBJ1-5; D remains unclear. The germline V gene has CDR1 MNHEY and CDR2 SMNVEV (reference sequence). V dropped 0 bases and J dropped 0 bases, with 6 bases sitting between them. The CDR3 spans 15 residues. Written as DNA, the CDR3 is TGTGCCAGCAGTTTATCCGCGTATAGCAATCAGCCCCAGCATTTT. It codes for CASSLSAYSNQPQHF.

This chain links TRBV7-2 with TRBJ1-2; 7 bases match TRBD1. V shed 5 bases, J shed 6 bases, and the junction held 18 bases outside the gene matches. CDR3 length equals 17 residues. In germline, CDR1 is SGHTA, CDR2 FQGNSA. The CDR3 region has the DNA TGTGCCAGCAGCCCAATAGTCAAGACAGGGCGTACTGATGGCTACACCTTC. Protein sequence: CASSPIVKTGRTDGYTF.

The genes are TRBV4-1 and TRBJ2-3; 9 nucleotides match TRBD1. Germline V gene data show CDR1 as MGHRA and CDR2 as YSYEKL. With V trimmed by 6 bases and J by 2 bases, 6 bases remained unmatched. This CDR3 is 15 amino acids long. For the CDR3, the DNA is TGCGCCAGCAGTCCCCGGGACAGGGACACAGATACGCAGTATTTT. Translation: CASSPRDRDTDTQYF.

The V call is TRBV9, the J call TRBJ2-1; 13 nucleotides align to TRBD2. J lost 6 bases, V lost 0 bases, and 6 bases had no gene match. CDR1 is SGDLS and CDR2 is YYNGEE in the germline V gene. There are 17 residues in the CDR3. CDR3: CASSVALTSGGPNEQFF. The CDR3 bases are TGTGCCAGCAGCGTAGCCCTGACTAGCGGGGGGCCCAATGAGCAGTTCTTC.

The chain combines TRBV14 with TRBJ2-7, with no clear D. The V gene lost 0 bases and the J gene lost 5 bases, with 8 bases spanning the gap. The germline V gene encodes CDR1 SGHDN and CDR2 FVKESK. CDR3 length equals 13 residues. CDR3 sequence: CASSQDASDEQYF. CDR3 DNA sequence: TGTGCCAGCAGCCAAGATGCATCGGACGAGCAGTACTTC.

The chain combines TRBV30 with TRBJ1-2, with 9 bases identical to TRBD1. CDR3 size: 13 residues. The trim removed 0 bases at V and 6 bases at J, leaving 2 bases unmatched. Germline-derived CDR1 and CDR2 are GTSNPN and SVGIG (reference sequence). For the CDR3, the DNA is TGTGCCTGGAGTGTACAGGGGGCCCATGGCTACACCTTC. Protein product: CAWSVQGAHGYTF.

This clone appeared once. The rearrangement joins TRBV29-1 to TRBJ1-3; 9 bases fit TRBD1. Germline CDR1 and CDR2: SQVTM and ANQGSEA. The CDR3 has 15 residues. J was trimmed by 7 bases and V by 5 bases; bases with no gene match: 12. The CDR3 region is CSVTDRGCIRNTIYF. The CDR3 DNA reads as TGCAGCGTTACCGACAGGGGGTGTATTCGGAACACCATATATTTT.

The chain joins TRBV10-3 to TRBJ1-1; 8 bases align to TRBD1. Looked up from germline, CDR1 is ENHRY and CDR2 is SYGVKD. This CDR3 has 14 residues. Trimming removed 4 bases from V and 3 bases from J; junction bases left unmatched: 4. The CDR3 spells CAISGTGTDTEAFF. DNA of the CDR3: TGTGCCATCAGTGGGACAGGGACGGACACTGAAGCTTTCTTT.

This chain joins TRBV27 and TRBJ2-7; 7 nucleotides match TRBD2. Trimming took 2 bases from V and 6 from J; bases not matched to a gene: 4. CDR1 and CDR2 (germline): MNHEY, SMNVEV (reference sequence). CDR3 length: 13 residues. CDR3 nucleotides: TGTGCCAGCAGTTTACGGAGGGAGGGCGAGCAGTACTTC. Protein product: CASSLRREGEQYF.

V gene TRBV18 combines with J gene TRBJ1-3; the D is unclear. This CDR3 has 17 residues. Trimming removed 2 bases at V and 4 bases at J, with 18 bases between. Germline V gene data show CDR1 as KGHSH and CDR2 as LQKENI. CDR3 in amino acids: CASSPSAAAQEGNTIYF. CDR3 in DNA: TGTGCCAGCTCACCATCCGCAGCGGCTCAGGAAGGAAACACCATATATTTT.

The chain is built from TRBV7-9 and TRBJ2-4, with 7 positions matching TRBD1. With V trimmed by 5 bases and J by 2 bases, 15 bases remained unmatched. CDR3 length: 18 residues. CDR1 is SEHNR, CDR2 FQNEAQ, per germline (reference sequence). CDR3 residues: CASSPRRGGAWTKNIQYF. For the CDR3, the DNA is TGTGCCAGCAGCCCAAGAAGAGGGGGCGCCTGGACCAAAAACATTCAGTACTTC.

This clone came up a few times. A read error may account for a junction end that differs from germline. The rearrangement links TRBV20-1 to TRBJ1-2; tentatively, D is TRBD1 (6 bases). Per germline, CDR1 DFQATT and CDR2 SNEGSKA (reference sequence). CDR3 length: 10 residues. The CDR3, as DNA: TGCAGTGCCGGCCGGGACATGCGTGCCTTC. Residues: CSAGRDMRAF.

This clone has just a few counts. This chain joins TRBV5-1 and TRBJ1-1, with 8 bases aligning to TRBD1. V lost 4 bases, J lost 5 bases, and 10 bases stayed unmatched. CDR1 and CDR2 from the germline V gene are SGHRS and YFSETQ. This CDR3 has 15 amino acids. The CDR3 region is CASSISGGRKTEAFF. The CDR3, as DNA: TGCGCCAGCAGCATATCAGGGGGCAGGAAGACTGAAGCTTTCTTT.

The chain couples TRBV19 to TRBJ1-4, with 9 nucleotides matching TRBD1. CDR3 length: 15 amino acids. V dropped 4 bases and J dropped 3; count of bases not matched to a gene: 3. Germline values: CDR1 LNHDA, CDR2 SQIVND (reference sequence). CDR3 nucleotides: TGTGCCAGTAGTAGGGACAGGGCCGCTAATGAAAAACTGTTTTTT. Amino acids: CASSRDRAANEKLFF.

The chain joins TRBV4-2 to TRBJ1-6; D is unresolved. There are 16 residues in the CDR3. Germline CDR1 is LGHNA and CDR2 is YNFKEQ. V was trimmed by 4 bases and J by 0 bases, leaving 10 bases between them. CDR3 amino acids: CASSLTGSSYNSPLHF. CDR3 DNA sequence: TGTGCCAGCAGCCTTACTGGGAGCTCCTATAATTCACCCCTCCACTTT.

The V gene is TRBV3-1 (or the pseudogene TRBV3-2), the J gene TRBJ2-1, with TRBD1 matching over 7 bases. J gave up 1 base and V 4 bases, and 1 base lay outside the gene matches. Germline loops: CDR1 LGHDT, CDR2 YNNKEL (reference sequence). The CDR3 covers 14 residues. Here the CDR3 reads CASSRQGSYNEQFF. CDR3 nucleotide sequence: TGTGCCAGCAGCCGACAGGGTTCCTACAATGAGCAGTTCTTC.

The chain uses TRBV30 and TRBJ2-1; TRBD1 matches at 10 bases. This CDR3 region has 15 residues. J lost 6 bases, V lost 2 bases, and 7 bases had no gene match. Germline loops: CDR1 GTSNPN, CDR2 SVGIG (reference sequence). The CDR3 sequence is CAWSLGQGWVNEQFF. In nucleotides, the CDR3 is TGTGCCTGGAGTTTGGGACAGGGGTGGGTCAATGAGCAGTTCTTC.

The chain carries TRBV7-8 and TRBJ1-2, with D possibly matching TRBD1 (6 bases). V lost 5 bases and J 8 bases, leaving 30 bases between the germline ends. Germline V CDR1 and CDR2: SGHVS, FQNEAQ. CDR3 size: 18 residues. CDR3 sequence (DNA): TGTGCCAGCAGCCAATATAAATCGTCAATCCAGGGGTTACGAGGCTACACCTTC. Translated: CASSQYKSSIQGLRGYTF.

The chain combines TRBV7-8 with TRBJ1-5; D is perhaps TRBD1 (5 bases). The CDR3 consists of 14 residues. The germline CDR1 and CDR2 sequences are SGHVS and FQNEAQ. V lost 2 bases and J 11 bases, leaving 16 bases between the germline ends. CDR3 sequence (DNA): TGTGCCAGCAGCTTAAGTCTCCCGGGGGGGGCCCAGCATTTT. Its translation is CASSLSLPGGAQHF. The full variable domain, rest sourced from reference TRBV7-8 and TRBJ1-5, is GAGVSQSPRYKVAKRGQDVALRCDPISGHVSLFWYQQALGQGPEFLTYFQNEAQLDKSGLPSDRFFAERPEGSVSTLKIQRTQQEDSAVYLCASSLSLPGGAQHFGDGTRLSIL.

The V and J genes are TRBV7-8 and TRBJ2-7, with 13 bases fitting TRBD2. Looked up from germline, CDR1 is SGHVS and CDR2 is FQNEAQ. The CDR3 is made up of 15 amino acids. Losses at the gene ends were 5 bases for V and 6 bases for J; bases not matched to a gene: 7. In nucleotides, the CDR3 is TGTGCCAGCAGCCCCACTAGCGGGGGGGCCCGCGAGCAGTACTTC. Translation gives CASSPTSGGAREQYF.

V gene TRBV5-6 combines with J gene TRBJ1-2, with D possibly TRBD1 on 5 matching bases. CDR1 is SGHDT and CDR2 is YYEEEE in the germline V gene. This CDR3 has 15 residues. Trimming took 5 bases from V and 2 from J, leaving 16 bases between them. The CDR3 protein is CASRPDLTANYGYTF. CDR3 nucleotides: TGTGCCAGCAGACCCGACCTGACAGCCAACTATGGCTACACCTTC.

This clone appeared a single time. The chain couples TRBV4-1 to TRBJ1-4, with TRBD1 matching 7 bases. Looked up from germline, CDR1 is MGHRA and CDR2 is YSYEKL. V shed 0 bases, J shed 4 bases, and the junction held 11 bases outside the gene matches. The CDR3 extends over 18 amino acids. CDR3 nucleotide sequence: TGCGCCAGCAGCCAAGATTCTCCGGGACAGTCGCTTAATGAAAAACTGTTTTTT. It yields the protein CASSQDSPGQSLNEKLFF.